This T cell receptor beta chain stems from a study of T cell responses to AZD1222 COVID-19 vaccine. Study-level results: It was only six AZD1222 recipients who were seropositive at baseline.

TCRdb's copy holds only in-frame clones and misses some; the assay was immunoSEQ multiplex PCR. Among about 130,000 clones listed, approximately 90% were seen once. CDR1 SNHLY and CDR2 FYNNEI come from the germline V gene. Trimming took 1 base from V and 7 from J, leaving 4 bases between them. This CDR3 has 11 amino acids. Remarks on this clone: Antigen: not known.

The TCR was taken from an adult who received the AZD1222 COVID-19 vaccine. The material was peripheral blood, obtained 28 days after the second AZD1222 dose. The rearrangement joins TRBV2 to TRBJ2-5; D not resolved. The CDR3 region has the DNA TGTGCCAGCAGTGAAGGAGGGACCCAGTACTTC. This sequence encodes CASSEGGTQYF.